The 5 T cell receptor beta chains presented below share a single source sample, sequenced in a study of blood T cell repertoires in COVID-19. Method: immunoSEQ multiplex PCR; TCRdb's copy keeps in-frame clones and lacks some. Found here are about 40,000 clones, under 85% of them singletons; the top ten hold roughly a third. Sequenced material: peripheral blood. These receptors originate from a woman older than 75 with acute or convalescent COVID-19.

J is TRBJ2-1 and V is TRBV5-4; 11 bases are a match to TRBD1. The V segment lost 4 bases and the J segment 8 bases; nucleotides outside the gene matches: 8. This CDR3 region has 15 residues. Germline V gene data show CDR1 as SGHNT and CDR2 as YYREEE (reference sequence). The CDR3, as DNA: TGTGCCAGCAGCCCAGGACAGGGGGCGCAATATGAGCAGTTCTTC. It yields the protein CASSPGQGAQYEQFF.

J is TRBJ1-1 and V is TRBV3-1 (or the pseudogene TRBV3-2); D uncertain. V lost 4 bases, J lost 8 bases, and 17 bases lay in between. Germline V gives CDR1 LGHDT, CDR2 YNNKEL (reference sequence). The CDR3 totals 14 residues. The CDR3 spells CASSPMTGSQEAFF. Written as DNA, the CDR3 is TGTGCCAGCAGCCCGATGACGGGGTCCCAGGAAGCTTTCTTT.

In this sample, this clone turned up once. The chain couples TRBV18 to TRBJ2-5; TRBD1 matches at 9 bases. V gave up 3 bases and J gave up 4 bases; unmatched junction bases: 0. The CDR3 consists of 13 residues. CDR1 KGHSH and CDR2 LQKENI come from the germline V gene. This chain's CDR3 is CASSPTGGETQYF. For the CDR3, the DNA is TGTGCCAGCTCACCGACAGGGGGAGAGACCCAGTACTTC.

V and J are TRBV2 and TRBJ1-1, with 8 bases aligning to TRBD1. Germline V gene lookup returns CDR1 SNHLY and CDR2 FYNNEI. The CDR3 is made up of 14 amino acids. Trimming took 6 bases from V and 5 from J; bases not matched to a gene: 8. In DNA, the CDR3 is TGTGCCAGCAGAGTGACAGGGGTACAGACTGAAGCTTTCTTT. This codes for CASRVTGVQTEAFF.

The table lists this clone with a count of one. The chain couples TRBV27 to TRBJ2-3; 9 bases fit TRBD2. Trimming at V came to 5 bases and at J to 4 bases, leaving 19 bases not matched to a gene. CDR3 length: 19 residues. Germline CDR1 is MNHEY and CDR2 is SMNVEV (reference sequence). CDR3 sequence reads: CASSPRTPLAGAIPDTQYF. For the CDR3, the DNA is TGTGCCAGCAGTCCCCGGACCCCCTTAGCGGGAGCAATCCCAGATACGCAGTATTTT.